The TCR beta chain under discussion was sequenced for a study of blood T cell repertoires in COVID-19. Study-wide context: PBMCs, B-cell-depleted T cells, or T cells provided the cDNA or gDNA that made up the material.

Looked up from germline, CDR1 is SGHDN and CDR2 is FVKESK. The J segment lost 3 bases and the V segment lost 4 bases, leaving 5 bases of the junction unmatched. The CDR3 runs 15 residues. In the original analysis: Nucleated cell number was recorded as an estimate derived from reference gene primer amplification. TCRdb's copy holds only in-frame clones and misses some; the assay was immunoSEQ multiplex PCR. That table supplies the V and J calls and clone size; D and trimming were determined from the DNA. This table holds 150,000 to 200,000 clones, roughly 82% found once. The chain employs TRBV14 and TRBJ1-4, with 7 nucleotides matching TRBD1. The sequencing input was peripheral blood. The clonotype comes from a woman aged 55-70 years with COVID-19, enrolled during active disease. CDR3 DNA: TGTGCCAGCAGCCGAGGGACAGCCTCTAATGAAAAACTGTTTTTT. This codes for CASSRGTASNEKLFF.